Described below is a single TCR beta chain sequence and its context. Its matching antigen is unknown. Vbeta (60) and Jbeta (13) primers were used in the PCR. Data came from immunoSEQ multiplex PCR; TCRdb stores just in-frame clones and leaves some out. The sample consists of about 87,000 clones, less than 80% of them appearing once. These data originate in a study of cytomegalovirus exposure and HLA in healthy donors. Across the whole study: Across around 400 genotyped donors, around 82% landed in the Caucasian-associated ancestry cluster.

Regarding the study as a whole: Most subjects' HLA-A and HLA-B alleles were reportedly predicted from TCR beta sequences. Some TCR beta chains (164 of them) were listed as cytomegalovirus-associated.

Germline CDR1 MNHEY, CDR2 SVGAGI. The CDR3 sequence is 14 residues long. J lost 5 bases, V lost 4 bases, and 4 bases had no gene match. This clonotype was obtained from a man aged 25 to 40 in good health and CMV-seropositive. The chain employs TRBV6-5 and TRBJ1-5; 8 nucleotides match TRBD1. Sequencing was performed on PBMCs. In DNA form, the CDR3 reads TGTGCCAGCAGTTCTCGACAGGGGTATCAGCCCCAGCATTTT. It translates to CASSSRQGYQPQHF.